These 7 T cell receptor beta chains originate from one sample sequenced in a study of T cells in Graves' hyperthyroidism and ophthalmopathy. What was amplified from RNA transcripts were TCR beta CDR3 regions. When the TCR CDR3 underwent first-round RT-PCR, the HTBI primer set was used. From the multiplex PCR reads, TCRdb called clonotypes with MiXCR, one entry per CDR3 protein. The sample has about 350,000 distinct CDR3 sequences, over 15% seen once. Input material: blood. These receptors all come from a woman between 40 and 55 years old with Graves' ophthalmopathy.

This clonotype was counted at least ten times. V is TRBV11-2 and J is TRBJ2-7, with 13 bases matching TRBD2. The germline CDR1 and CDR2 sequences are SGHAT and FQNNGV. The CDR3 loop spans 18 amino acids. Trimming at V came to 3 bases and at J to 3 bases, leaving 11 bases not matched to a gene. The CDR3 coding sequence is TGTGCCAGCAGCTTGGGGACTAGCGGGGCCCCTAAGGACTACGAGCAGTACTTC. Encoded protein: CASSLGTSGAPKDYEQYF.

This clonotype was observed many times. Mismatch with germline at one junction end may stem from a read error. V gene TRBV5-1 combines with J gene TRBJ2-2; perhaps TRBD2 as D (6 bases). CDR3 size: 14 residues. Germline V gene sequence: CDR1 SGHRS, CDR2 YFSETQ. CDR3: CASSQDTLTGGLFF. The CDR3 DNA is TGCGCCAGCAGCCAGGACACCCTCACCGGGGGGCTGTTTTTT.

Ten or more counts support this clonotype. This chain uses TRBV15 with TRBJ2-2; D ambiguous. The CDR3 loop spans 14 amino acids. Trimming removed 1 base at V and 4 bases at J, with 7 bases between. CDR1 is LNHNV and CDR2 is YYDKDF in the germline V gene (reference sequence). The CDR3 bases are TGTGCCACCAGCAGAGGATGGGTCACCGGGGAGCTGTTTTTT. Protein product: CATSRGWVTGELFF.

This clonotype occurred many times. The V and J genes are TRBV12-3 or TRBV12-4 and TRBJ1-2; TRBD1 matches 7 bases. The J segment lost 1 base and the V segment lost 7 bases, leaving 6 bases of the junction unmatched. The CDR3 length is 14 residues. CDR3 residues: CASNSNRGNYGYTF. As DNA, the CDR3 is TGTGCCAGCAATTCGAACAGGGGTAACTATGGCTACACCTTC.

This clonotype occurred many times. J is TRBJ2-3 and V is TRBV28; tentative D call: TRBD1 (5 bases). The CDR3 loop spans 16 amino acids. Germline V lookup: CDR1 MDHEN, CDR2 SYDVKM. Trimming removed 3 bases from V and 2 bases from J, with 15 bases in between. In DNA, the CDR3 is TGTGCCAGCAGTTTGGTTGGGCAGGGAACCACAGATACGCAGTATTTT. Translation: CASSLVGQGTTDTQYF.

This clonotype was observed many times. The CDR3 sequence: CASSRTSGREETQYF. The CDR3 DNA reads as TGTGCCAGCAGCAGGACTAGCGGGAGGGAAGAGACCCAGTACTTC. This chain links TRBV11-2 with TRBJ2-5; TRBD2 aligns across 15 bases. V shed 5 bases and J 3 bases; nucleotides not matched to a gene: 1. The CDR3 is made up of 15 amino acids. CDR1 is SGHAT and CDR2 is FQNNGV in the germline V gene.

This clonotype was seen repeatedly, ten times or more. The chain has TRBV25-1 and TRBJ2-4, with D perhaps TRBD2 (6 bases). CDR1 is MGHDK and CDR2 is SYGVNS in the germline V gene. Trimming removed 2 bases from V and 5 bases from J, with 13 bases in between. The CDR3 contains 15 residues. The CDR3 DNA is TGTGCCAGCAGTGAAGGAGGGAGGTGGGAAAACATTCAGTACTTC. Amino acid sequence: CASSEGGRWENIQYF.